The rows below give T cell receptor beta chains drawn from one sample of a study of PD-1 blockade in classical Hodgkin lymphoma. TCRdb's table, derived via immunoSEQ multiplex PCR, lists solely in-frame clones and lacks some. This table holds 20,000 to 25,000 clones, around 80% found once. The material was peripheral blood mononuclear cells (PBMCs), obtained before the second cycle of nivolumab. Receptors were obtained from a human donor with classical Hodgkin lymphoma. The CDR3 runs from the conserved cysteine through the conserved F or W. D genes are given only for firm matches. Size is omitted from some rows. Given values are once, few, many or a class for expanded clones.

TRBJ2-7,TRBV29-1,TRBD2,NA,CSIRGGSEQYF,TGCAGCATCCGGGGGGGGAGCGAGCAGTACTTC
TRBJ2-7,TRBV1,NA,NA,CTSSQETGNYYEQYF,TGCACCAGCAGCCAAGAAACAGGGAACTATTACGAGCAGTACTTC
TRBJ2-7,TRBV7-6,NA,NA,CASSLLSPTYEQYF,TGTGCCAGCAGCTTACTCTCACCGACCTACGAGCAGTACTTC
TRBJ2-7,TRBV5-5,NA,NA,CASSLRGSEQYF,TGTGCCAGCAGCTTGAGAGGTTCCGAGCAGTACTTC
TRBJ1-1,TRBV5-6,NA,NA,CASSSGAPRDKAFF,TGTGCCAGCAGCTCTGGAGCCCCCAGGGACAAAGCTTTCTTT
TRBJ2-7,TRBV6-6,NA,NA,CASSYSEVRLGEQYF,TGTGCCAGCAGTTACTCGGAGGTCCGACTCGGGGAGCAGTACTTC
TRBJ2-7,TRBV10-1,NA,NA,CASRWGAGSSYEQYF,TGCGCCAGCAGATGGGGGGCGGGAAGCTCCTACGAGCAGTACTTC
TRBJ1-6,TRBV27,NA,few,CASSFRTVNSPLHF,TGTGCCAGCAGTTTCAGGACGGTAAACTCACCCCTCCACTTT
TRBJ2-1,TRBV29-1,NA,NA,CSVDATRIYNEQFF,TGCAGCGTTGATGCGACTAGAATATACAATGAGCAGTTCTTC
TRBJ2-5,TRBV28,NA,NA,CASSLEETQYF,TGTGCCAGCAGCCTTGAAGAGACCCAGTACTTC
TRBJ2-2,TRBV7-3,NA,NA,CASSSLNGELFF,TGTGCCAGCAGCTCCCTGAACGGGGAGCTGTTTTTT
TRBJ1-2,TRBV6-5,NA,NA,CASSAGNLGYTF,TGTGCCAGCTCCGCAGGGAACCTTGGCTACACCTTC
TRBJ1-6,TRBV11-3,NA,once,CASSLGFNSPLHF,TGTGCCAGCAGCTTAGGTTTTAATTCACCCCTCCACTTT
TRBJ1-1,TRBV2,NA,once,CASSDSNTEAFF,TGTGCCAGCAGTGACAGTAACACTGAAGCTTTCTTT
TRBJ2-2,TRBV14,NA,NA,CASSQGYGVKANTGELFF,TGTGCCAGCAGCCAAGGGTACGGGGTGAAAGCGAACACCGGGGAGCTGTTTTTT
TRBJ2-7,TRBV27,NA,NA,CASSLDGTFYEQYF,TGTGCCAGCAGTTTAGACGGGACTTTTTACGAGCAGTACTTC
TRBJ1-2,TRBV30,TRBD1,few,CAWDRAGVGYGYTF,TGTGCCTGGGACAGGGCGGGCGTGGGCTATGGCTACACCTTC
TRBJ2-1,TRBV14,NA,NA,CASSQVLSSSYNEQFF,TGTGCCAGCAGCCAAGTGTTGAGCAGCTCCTACAATGAGCAGTTCTTC
TRBJ1-5,TRBV7-8,NA,NA,CASSLMGGNQPQHF,TGTGCCAGCAGCTTGATGGGAGGCAATCAGCCCCAGCATTTT
TRBJ2-1,TRBV4-3,NA,few,CASSRGRGNEQFF,TGCGCCAGCAGCCGGGGGCGGGGGAATGAGCAGTTCTTC
TRBJ2-3,TRBV19,NA,NA,CASSLSLAATDTQYF,TGTGCCAGTAGTCTATCGTTGGCAGCGACAGATACGCAGTATTTT
TRBJ1-4,TRBV7-2,NA,NA,CASSFGLQANEKLFF,TGTGCCAGCAGCTTTGGGCTCCAGGCTAATGAAAAACTGTTTTTT
TRBJ2-3,TRBV7-2,NA,few,CASSFFGSVSTDTQYF,TGTGCCAGCAGCTTTTTCGGGAGCGTGAGCACAGATACGCAGTATTTT
TRBJ1-4,TRBV6-1,NA,once,CASAGWATNEKLFF,TGTGCCAGCGCCGGGTGGGCAACTAATGAAAAACTGTTTTTT
TRBJ2-4,TRBV5-4,NA,NA,CASSLQPTLAKNIQYF,TGTGCCAGCAGCTTACAGCCTACTCTAGCCAAAAACATTCAGTACTTC
TRBJ2-5,TRBV4-3,NA,NA,CASSQESGRGRLGVLETQYF,TGCGCCAGCAGCCAAGAAAGCGGTCGGGGTCGTCTAGGAGTCTTGGAGACCCAGTACTTC
TRBJ1-5,TRBV4-3,NA,NA,CASSQGTFNQPQHF,TGCGCCAGCAGCCAAGGGACATTTAATCAGCCCCAGCATTTT
TRBJ2-1,TRBV9,NA,once,CASSERGSEQFF,TGTGCCAGCAGCGAGAGGGGAAGTGAGCAGTTCTTC
TRBJ1-1,TRBV11-3,NA,once,CASSFRPSEAFF,TGTGCCAGCAGCTTTAGGCCCTCTGAAGCTTTCTTT
TRBJ1-1,TRBV20-1,NA,once,CSAQGKTEAFF,TGCAGTGCCCAGGGGAAAACTGAAGCTTTCTTT
TRBJ2-2,TRBV9,TRBD1,many,CASSVAVRGLDTGELFF,TGTGCCAGCAGCGTAGCTGTTAGGGGGCTGGATACCGGGGAGCTGTTTTTT
TRBJ2-7,TRBV19,TRBD1,NA,CASSMSRQGYEQYF,TGTGCCAGTAGTATGTCCCGACAGGGCTACGAGCAGTACTTC
TRBJ1-1,TRBV6-1,NA,NA,CASRVVMNTEAFF,TGTGCCAGCAGGGTCGTCATGAACACTGAAGCTTTCTTT